A selection of T cell receptor beta chains follows, all from one sample in a study of regulatory T cells in long-lasting Graves disease. Each CDR3 protein is one row after TCRdb ran MiXCR on the multiplex PCR reads. The sample holds about 330,000 distinct CDR3 sequences, around 15% seen once. The same specimen was also included in a second study, on T cells in Graves' hyperthyroidism and ophthalmopathy.

The sample here was peripheral blood mononuclear cells (PBMCs), taken at new diagnosis, from a patient treated with antithyroid drugs. The origin of the receptors is a woman in her late teens or twenties with Graves disease. Each CDR3 is given with its conserved first and last residue. Each record gives: V gene, J gene, D gene, clone size, CDR3 DNA, CDR3 protein. A D gene is named only where the DNA matches it firmly. A row's size may be missing; if present it is once, few, many or a size class.

TRBV3-1	TRBJ2-7	NA	many	TGTGCCAGCAGCCAAGATTTCGGGGAGCAGTACTTC	CASSQDFGEQYF
TRBV6-1	TRBJ1-2	NA	many	TGTGCCAGCAGTACCACACAAAACTATGGCTACACCTTC	CASSTTQNYGYTF
TRBV5-1	TRBJ1-1	NA	many	TGCGCCAGCAGCGCTGACCCAGGAGAGAACACTGAAGCTTTCTTT	CASSADPGENTEAFF
TRBV10-3	TRBJ1-3	TRBD1	few	TGTGCCATCAGCGGACAGGACTCTGGAAACACCATATATTTT	CAISGQDSGNTIYF
TRBV3-1	TRBJ2-3	NA	many	TGTGCCAGCAGCCAAGATTCCCCTAGAAAGAGCACAGATACGCAGTATTTT	CASSQDSPRKSTDTQYF
TRBV5-4	TRBJ1-1	NA	NA	TGTGCCAGCAGCACAAGGGGGTCGAACACTGAAGCTTTCTTT	CASSTRGSNTEAFF
TRBV2	TRBJ2-1	TRBD1	many	TGTGCCAGCAGGGACAGGGGATCGGATGAGCAGTTCTTC	CASRDRGSDEQFF
TRBV5-4	TRBJ1-1	NA	few	TGTGCCAGCAGCCTTACACAGGGTTTAATAGCTGAAGCTTTCTTT	CASSLTQGLIAEAFF
TRBV2	TRBJ1-5	NA	NA	TGTGCCAGCAGTGAATCGGAAGGGCAGCCCCAGCATTTT	CASSESEGQPQHF
TRBV12-3/TRBV12-4	TRBJ1-2	NA	many	TGTGCCAGCAGTTTACGTCGGGATGGCTACACCTTC	CASSLRRDGYTF
TRBV27	TRBJ2-3	TRBD2	many	TGTGCCAGCGCCCCCACCCCCCTAGCGGGGGGACCCACAGATACGCAGTATTTT	CASAPTPLAGGPTDTQYF
TRBV7-9	TRBJ2-1	NA	many	TGTGCCAGCAGCCCAAGAGGGCAGTACAATGAGCAGTTCTTC	CASSPRGQYNEQFF
TRBV5-1	TRBJ1-2	NA	once	TGCGCCAGCAGCTCGGCCGCACCGGTGTCGGGCTACACCTTC	CASSSAAPVSGYTF
TRBV3-1	TRBJ1-6	NA	many	TGTGCCAGCAGCCAGATCGGAGGGGTTTCACCCCTCCACTTT	CASSQIGGVSPLHF
TRBV3-1	TRBJ1-1	NA	NA	TGTGCCAGCAGAGGACAGTTGAACACTGAAGCTTTCTTT	CASRGQLNTEAFF
TRBV18	TRBJ1-1	NA	many	TGTGCCAGCTCACGTTTCACGGGGGTAATGAACACTGAAGCTTTCTTT	CASSRFTGVMNTEAFF
TRBV20-1	TRBJ2-5	NA	NA	TGCAGTGCTAGAGATAGCAGTTCCCGGGGGCAAGAGACCCAGTACTTC	CSARDSSSRGQETQYF
TRBV2	TRBJ1-1	TRBD1	many	TGTGCCAGCAGGGACAGGGGGTACACTGAAGCTTTCTTT	CASRDRGYTEAFF
TRBV29-1	TRBJ2-1	NA	NA	TGCAGCGTTGTAAAGTACAATGAGCAGTTCTTC	CSVVKYNEQFF
TRBV6-2/TRBV6-3	TRBJ2-1	TRBD2	NA	TGTGCCAGCAGTTCCCAACCAGGGACTAGCGGGAGTTCGAATGAGCAGTTCTTC	CASSSQPGTSGSSNEQFF
TRBV12-5	TRBJ1-1	TRBD1	many	TGTGCTAGTGGTACGGGGACAGGCGAAGCTTTCTTT	CASGTGTGEAFF
TRBV6-1	TRBJ2-1	TRBD2	few	TGTGCCAGCAGGACTAGCGGGGGATACAATGAGCAGTTCTTC	CASRTSGGYNEQFF
TRBV7-3	TRBJ1-3	TRBD1	NA	TGTGCCAGCAGCCTAGGACAGGGACAAGGAAACACCATATATTTT	CASSLGQGQGNTIYF
TRBV6-1	TRBJ2-5	TRBD1	many	TGTGCCAGCAGTGCCCGGACAGGGAGCAAGACCCAGTACTTC	CASSARTGSKTQYF
TRBV6-1	TRBJ2-1	TRBD1	many	TGTGCCAGCATCGGCAGGGGGAACAATGAGCAGTTCTTC	CASIGRGNNEQFF
TRBV6-1	TRBJ1-2	TRBD1	many	TGTGCCAGCAGTACAGGGGGCCCTGGCTACACCTTC	CASSTGGPGYTF
TRBV2	TRBJ2-7	NA	many	TGTGCCAGCAGTGACGGCAGCCTAGAGCAGTACTTC	CASSDGSLEQYF
TRBV29-1	TRBJ2-3	NA	NA	TGCAGCGTTGAACTAGTGTCTGGCACAGATACGCAGTATTTT	CSVELVSGTDTQYF
TRBV7-8	TRBJ2-1	NA	many	TGTGCCAGCAGCTTAGGGGTAGCGGACTCCGGAGGGAATGAGCAGTTCTTC	CASSLGVADSGGNEQFF
TRBV9	TRBJ2-3	TRBD2	few	TGTGCCAGCAGCCGGAGCGGGACCCACACAGATACGCAGTATTTT	CASSRSGTHTDTQYF
TRBV28	TRBJ1-2	NA	few	TGTGCCAGCAGTTTCATCAACAGCTATGGCTACACCTTC	CASSFINSYGYTF
TRBV5-5	TRBJ2-7	TRBD2	many	TGTGCCAGCAGCATCGGGGGGGATGGCTACGAGCAGTACTTC	CASSIGGDGYEQYF
TRBV7-9	TRBJ1-2	NA	once	TGTGCCAGCAGCCCACGTGGGGGCCGCTACAGGGGCTACACCTTC	CASSPRGGRYRGYTF
TRBV20-1	TRBJ2-1	NA	many	TGCAGTGCTAGAGGGCCGTACAATGAGCAGTTCTTC	CSARGPYNEQFF
TRBV2	TRBJ1-6	NA	NA	TGTGCCAGCAGTGAAGGACCAATCCACGGGCAGGGGAAATCACCCCTCCACTTT	CASSEGPIHGQGKSPLHF